The 10 T cell receptor beta chains in this list originate from one sample, sequenced in a study of early T cells in non-severe SARS-CoV-2 infection (TCRdb year 2021). Receptor amplification or capture employed 5' RACE. TCRdb names NextSeq 500 as the instrument used. Using fastp trimming at Q25 and MiXCR clonotype assembly, TCRdb reanalyzed the public sequencing data and kept in-frame beta chains. Every CDR3 protein is listed once, alongside the most common genes and DNA of its rows. The sample contains 55,000 to 65,000 distinct CDR3 sequences, more than 12% of them found a single time. In total, the top ten clones hold about 4% of the sample. Source: whole blood, taken at baseline. The receptors come from an adult who was a healthcare worker with PCR-confirmed SARS-CoV-2 infection or an uninfected control (not recorded which).

The sample holds many counts of this clonotype. The chain carries TRBV11-2 and TRBJ2-1; tentatively, D is TRBD2 (5 bases). Trimming stripped 5 bases from V and 9 bases from J, with 11 bases between. This CDR3 is 12 amino acids long. Germline values: CDR1 SGHAT, CDR2 FQNNGV. CDR3 protein: CASSPSKAEQFF. CDR3 nucleotide sequence: TGTGCCAGCAGCCCTAGCAAGGCTGAGCAGTTCTTC. Full variable domain (remainder filled in from reference TRBV11-2 and TRBJ2-1): EAGVAQSPRYKIIEKRQSVAFWCNPISGHATLYWYQQILGQGPKLLIQFQNNGVVDDSQLPKDRFSAERLKGVDSTLKIQPAKLEDSAVYLCASSPSKAEQFFGPGTRLTVL.

This clonotype was seen many times. V usage is TRBV20-1 and J usage is TRBJ2-1; 7 bases line up with TRBD1. Germline V CDR1 and CDR2: DFQATT, SNEGSKA (reference sequence). J was trimmed by 0 bases and V by 5 bases; bases with no gene match: 4. This CDR3 has 14 amino acids. The CDR3 loop reads CSAHRDSSYNEQFF. CDR3 coding DNA: TGCAGTGCTCACCGGGACAGCTCCTACAATGAGCAGTTCTTC.

This clonotype was recorded at least ten times. The V and J genes are TRBV4-1 and TRBJ1-3, with D possibly matching TRBD1 (5 bases). From germline, CDR1 is MGHRA and CDR2 YSYEKL. CDR3 length: 15 amino acids. The V and J ends lost 0 bases and 4 bases respectively, with 10 bases between them. This CDR3 is CASSQEGAGGNTIYF. CDR3 in DNA: TGCGCCAGCAGCCAAGAAGGGGCAGGGGGAAACACCATATATTTT.

This CDR3 reads CASSTPGLADHNEQFF. For the CDR3, the DNA is TGTGCCAGCAGCACTCCGGGACTAGCGGACCACAATGAGCAGTTCTTC. The chain carries TRBV9 and TRBJ2-1; 11 bases are shared with TRBD2. The CDR3 consists of 16 residues. Per the germline V gene, CDR1 is SGDLS and CDR2 is YYNGEE. V lost 4 bases and J lost 5; bases outside the gene matches: 8.

This clonotype was observed many times. The rearrangement links TRBV11-2 to TRBJ2-4, with 9 bases that match TRBD1. The germline V gene encodes CDR1 SGHAT and CDR2 FQNNGV. The V and J ends lost 5 bases and 6 bases, in that order; junction bases with no gene match: 14. The CDR3 is 17 amino acids. The CDR3 region is CASSNTPDRGLRNIQYF. The CDR3 DNA reads as TGTGCCAGCAGCAATACCCCGGACAGGGGACTTCGAAACATTCAGTACTTC.

About this clonotype itself: A junction boundary mismatches the germline segment, possibly from a read error. CDR3 bases: TGTGCCAGCAGCCAAGGGACTGAGCTCACTGTTTTC. The encoded protein is CASSQGTELTVF. The chain joins TRBV3-1 to TRBJ2-1, with a possible D match to TRBD2 (5 bases). Germline V gene lookup returns CDR1 LGHDT and CDR2 YNNKEL (reference sequence). The CDR3 sequence is 12 residues long.

The chain carries TRBV12-3 or TRBV12-4 and TRBJ2-2; a possible D gene is TRBD1 (6 bases). Trimming cost V 5 bases and J 8 bases, with 15 bases left between them. The CDR3 runs 14 residues. CDR3 DNA: TGTGCCAGCAGTCAGGGGTTTGGCACGGGGGAGCTGTTTTTT. Its translation: CASSQGFGTGELFF.

In its sample, this clonotype was seen many times. The chain employs TRBV2 and TRBJ2-3; 11 positions agree with TRBD2. Germline-derived CDR1 and CDR2 are SNHLY and FYNNEI. J gave up 2 bases and V 5 bases, and 6 bases lay outside the gene matches. CDR3 size: 16 residues. CDR3 bases: TGTGCCAGCAGTCAACTAGCGGGGGAGCTCACAGATACGCAGTATTTT. Translation: CASSQLAGELTDTQYF.

The table lists this clonotype with a few counts. This chain connects TRBV20-1 to TRBJ2-7; no definite D call. V lost 6 bases, J lost 2 bases, and 14 bases lay in between. The CDR3 consists of 13 residues. Germline values: CDR1 DFQATT, CDR2 SNEGSKA (reference sequence). The DNA for the CDR3 is TGCAGTGCCGGCGGCGACGGCACCTACGAGCAGTACTTC. Amino acids: CSAGGDGTYEQYF.

The J gene is TRBJ2-1, the V gene TRBV7-8; D ambiguous. Germline CDR1 and CDR2: SGHVS and FQNEAQ. The CDR3 has 14 amino acids. V lost 1 base, J lost 5 bases, and 9 bases lay in between. The CDR3 sequence is CASSLVLHNNEQFF. DNA of the CDR3: TGTGCCAGCAGCTTAGTGCTTCACAACAATGAGCAGTTCTTC.